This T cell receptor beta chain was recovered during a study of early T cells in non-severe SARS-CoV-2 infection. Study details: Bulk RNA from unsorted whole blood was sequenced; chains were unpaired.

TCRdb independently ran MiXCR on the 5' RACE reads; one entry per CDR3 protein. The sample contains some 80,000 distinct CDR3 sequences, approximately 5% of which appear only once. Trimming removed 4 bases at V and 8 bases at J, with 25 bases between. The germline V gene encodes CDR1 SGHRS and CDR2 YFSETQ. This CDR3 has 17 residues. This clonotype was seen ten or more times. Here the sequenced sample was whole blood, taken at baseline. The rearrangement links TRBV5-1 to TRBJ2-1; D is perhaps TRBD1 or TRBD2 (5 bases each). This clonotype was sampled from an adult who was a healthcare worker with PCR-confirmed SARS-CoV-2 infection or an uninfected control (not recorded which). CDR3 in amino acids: CASSTDLGTTTVYEQFF. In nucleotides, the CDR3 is TGCGCCAGCAGCACCGACCTCGGGACCACGACGGTCTATGAGCAGTTCTTC.